Listed below are T cell receptor beta chains from one sample, sequenced in a study of shared T cell receptors in the human thymus. Sequencing was performed with immunoSEQ multiplex PCR; in TCRdb, only in-frame clones are kept and a portion is missing. The sample holds some 400,000 clones, approximately 95% seen once. Sequencing was carried out using thymocytes. These receptors all come from a human donor. CDR3s include the opening cysteine and the closing phenylalanine or tryptophan. Fields, in order: clone size, D gene, J gene, V gene, CDR3 DNA, CDR3 protein. The D gene is left open where the match is weak. Only part of the rows carry a size: once, few, many, or a class if the clone is expanded.

.	TRBD2	TRBJ2-3	TRBV4-2	TGTGCCAGCAGCCAAGTCGGCGGGAGAGCAATCACAGATACGCAGTATTTT	CASSQVGGRAITDTQYF
.	.	TRBJ2-1	TRBV4-1	TGCGCCAGCAGCCAAGTACGCCTTATCTCCTACAATGAGCAGTTCTTC	CASSQVRLISYNEQFF
.	.	TRBJ1-5	TRBV7-2	TGTGCCAGCAGCTTAGGCTGCGACTCTAGCAATCAGCCCCAGCATTTT	CASSLGCDSSNQPQHF
.	.	TRBJ2-2	TRBV6-4	TGTGCCACCCCCCCAAGCGGGCCTCGGCGGACCGGGGAGCTGTTTTTT	CATPPSGPRRTGELFF
.	TRBD2	TRBJ2-2	TRBV4-2	TGTGCCAGCAGCCAAGATGGGGCTAGCGGGATGGGAACCGGGGAGCTGTTTTTT	CASSQDGASGMGTGELFF
.	TRBD1	TRBJ2-1	TRBV4-2	TGTGCCAGCAGGCCTGCTTGGGACAGGGGTCTCAATGAGCAGTTCTTC	CASRPAWDRGLNEQFF
once	.	TRBJ1-5	TRBV28	TGTGCCAGCACTATCCCTGCGGGGGGCCCCACCCCTTGCAATCAGCCCCAGCATTTT	CASTIPAGGPTPCNQPQHF
.	.	TRBJ1-2	TRBV5-1	TGCGCCAGCAGCCAGACCTCGACAGGCGGCTATGGCTACACCTTC	CASSQTSTGGYGYTF
.	TRBD2	TRBJ2-3	TRBV27	TGTGCCAGCAGTTTAGGCGGGAGGGCCGGCGGAGATACGCAGTATTTT	CASSLGGRAGGDTQYF
.	.	TRBJ1-5	TRBV28	TGTGCCAGCAGTCCCCGGGGGGCTTGGCAGCCCCAGCATTTT	CASSPRGAWQPQHF
once	.	TRBJ1-2	TRBV5-6	TGTGCCAGCAGTCATATGGGGTGGCTGCACGGCTACACCTTC	CASSHMGWLHGYTF
.	.	TRBJ2-5	TRBV4-1	TGCGCCAGCAGCGGGCGAGCGCTTCACCAAGAGACCCAGTACTTC	CASSGRALHQETQYF
.	.	TRBJ2-7	TRBV28	TGTGCCAGCAGCTCAGGTAGTAGCGGATACGAGCAGTACTTC	CASSSGSSGYEQYF
.	.	TRBJ1-2	TRBV29-1	TGCAGCGTTGAACACAGGGCCCCACGTAGTGCCGGCTACACCTTC	CSVEHRAPRSAGYTF
.	TRBD1	TRBJ1-1	TRBV5-1	TGCGCCAGCAGCCCGACAGGGTCCACTGAAGCTTTCTTT	CASSPTGSTEAFF
.	.	TRBJ2-7	TRBV27	TGTGCCAGCAGCGAGCAGTACTTC	CASSEQYF
.	.	TRBJ1-5	TRBV7-6	TGTGCCAGCAGCGCCCTCCCGGGACACCTAACGATTCAGCCCCAGCATTTT	CASSALPGHLTIQPQHF
.	.	TRBJ1-2	TRBV19	TGTGCCAGTAGTATTCCTACGGTCTATGGCTACACCTTC	CASSIPTVYGYTF
.	TRBD2	TRBJ2-7	TRBV9	TGTGCCAGCAGGGGGACGGGACTAGTCTACTACGAGCAGTACTTC	CASRGTGLVYYEQYF
.	TRBD1	TRBJ2-4	TRBV7-9	TGTGCCATCCCCGACAGGGAAAACATTCAGTACTTC	CAIPDRENIQYF